A few counts support the clone carrying this T cell receptor beta chain. This may be a read error, as it is one base from a much larger clone. The entry originates in a study of molecular identifiers for immune sequencing clone quantification. The germline gives CDR1 MGHRA, CDR2 YSYEKL. The CDR3 loop spans 13 amino acids. TCRdb redid the calling of the PCR reads with MiXCR, one entry per CDR3 protein. The data contain about 630,000 distinct CDR3 sequences, around 25% of them seen just once; the ten biggest clones take up around 0.78%. The sample consisted of naive CD8+ T cells from blood, with Jurkat cell RNA spiked in. Described subset: FACS-sorted CD8+CD4-CCR7+CD45RA+ naive T cells. The receptor was derived from a human donor in good health. Some libraries in this study had Jurkat cell RNA spiked in. The chain employs TRBV4-1 and TRBJ2-3; possible D gene TRBD1, 6 bases. The CDR3: CASSQGDTDAQYF. CDR3 bases: TGCGCCAGCAGCCAAGGGGACACAGATGCGCAGTATTTT.